Each of the 7 T cell receptor beta chains below was sequenced from the same sample in a study of Ad26.COV2.S vaccination and SARS-CoV-2 variants. The method was immunoSEQ multiplex PCR; TCRdb's version includes in-frame clones alone and lacks a portion of them. The table records about 480,000 clones, roughly 85% of them present only once. Treatment described: about 20 received Ad26.COV2.S at low or high dose, single or two shots; about five received placebo; per-sample allocation not given. All samples were drawn on day 63, counting from the first vaccine or placebo injection. The sample here was peripheral blood, taken in a trial of Ad26.COV2.S vaccine versus placebo. The receptors here all came from a person aged 18 to 59 who received the Ad26.COV2.S COVID-19 vaccine or a placebo.

The J gene is TRBJ2-1, the V gene TRBV7-2; D call uncertain. The CDR3 runs to 13 residues. CDR1 and CDR2 from the germline V gene are SGHTA and FQGNSA. V shed 7 bases and J shed 5 bases, with 12 bases lying between them. The CDR3: CASTYRLHNEQFF. CDR3 DNA: TGTGCCAGCACCTACCGCCTACACAATGAGCAGTTCTTC.

The chain recombines TRBV7-2 with TRBJ2-7; 12 nucleotides line up with TRBD1. Germline CDR1 SGHTA, CDR2 FQGNSA. The ends lost 6 bases at V and 2 bases at J; junction bases unmatched: 8. This CDR3 is 16 amino acids long. This CDR3 is CASSSSRDRGPYEQYF. The CDR3 DNA reads TGTGCCAGCAGTTCATCCCGGGACAGGGGGCCCTACGAGCAGTACTTC.

The chain links TRBV3-1 (or the pseudogene TRBV3-2) to TRBJ2-5; a possible D gene is TRBD2 (5 bases). Trimming left V 4 bases short and J 5 bases short, with 5 bases between. CDR3 length: 11 residues. The V gene's germline CDR1 is LGHDT and CDR2 YNNKEL (reference sequence). CDR3 sequence: CASSRRETQYF. Here the CDR3 DNA reads TGTGCCAGCAGCCGGAGGGAGACCCAGTACTTC.

The V and J genes are TRBV7-8 and TRBJ1-1; 9 bases are a match to TRBD1. Losses at the gene ends were 3 bases for V and 4 bases for J; bases not matched to a gene: 0. The CDR3 covers 13 residues. The germline V gene has CDR1 SGHVS and CDR2 FQNEAQ. The CDR3: CASSLDRGTEAFF. The CDR3 bases are TGTGCCAGCAGCTTGGACAGGGGCACTGAAGCTTTCTTT.

This chain connects TRBV19 to TRBJ2-2; 7 bases match TRBD2. Germline V lookup: CDR1 LNHDA, CDR2 SQIVND (reference sequence). Losses at the gene ends were 3 bases for V and 7 bases for J; bases not matched to a gene: 8. CDR3 length: 15 residues. CDR3 sequence: CASSIARGDGGELFF. The CDR3 nucleotides are TGTGCCAGTAGTATCGCCCGGGGGGACGGCGGGGAGCTGTTTTTT.

The chain links TRBV6-1 to TRBJ1-1; D not resolved. Per the germline V gene, CDR1 is MNHNS and CDR2 is SASEGT. The V end lost 2 bases, the J end lost 3 bases, and 10 bases lay between the germline ends. This CDR3 has 14 amino acids. The CDR3: CASSEIGFDTEAFF. DNA for the CDR3: TGTGCCAGCAGTGAAATAGGGTTTGACACTGAAGCTTTCTTT.

The chain recombines TRBV27 with TRBJ2-7; 11 nucleotides line up with TRBD1. V shed 3 bases and J 9 bases; nucleotides not matched to a gene: 13. Germline V lookup: CDR1 MNHEY, CDR2 SMNVEV (reference sequence). The CDR3 contains 16 residues. DNA for the CDR3: TGTGCCAGCAGTTTTTCGGGTGGACAGGGGGCCCTAGGGCAGTACTTC. Amino acid sequence: CASSFSGGQGALGQYF.